This entry features one T cell receptor beta chain sequence. V lost 6 bases and J lost 3, with 5 bases in between. The CDR3 loop spans 11 amino acids. CDR1 and CDR2 from the germline V gene are MDHEN and SYDVKM. This sample stems from a study of blood T cell repertoires in COVID-19. Method: immunoSEQ multiplex PCR; TCRdb's copy keeps in-frame clones and lacks some. In the table there are about 89,000 clones, 60% to 85% of which are singletons. The source of this sequence is a human donor in a cohort sampled during active COVID-19. The rearrangement links TRBV28 to TRBJ1-1; no firm D call. The sample comprised peripheral blood. CDR3: CASSSDTEAFF. The CDR3 region has the DNA TGTGCCAGCAGCTCTGACACTGAAGCTTTCTTT.